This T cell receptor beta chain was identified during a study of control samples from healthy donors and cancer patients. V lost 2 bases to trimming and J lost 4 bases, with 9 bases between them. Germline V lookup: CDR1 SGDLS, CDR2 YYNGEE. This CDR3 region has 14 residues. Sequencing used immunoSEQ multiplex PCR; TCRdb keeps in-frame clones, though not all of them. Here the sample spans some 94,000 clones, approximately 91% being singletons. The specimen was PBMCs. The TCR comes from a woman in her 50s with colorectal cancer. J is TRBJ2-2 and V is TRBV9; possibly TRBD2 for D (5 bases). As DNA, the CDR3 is TGTGCCAGCAGCGTCGGGGTTAGCACCGGGGAGCTGTTTTTT. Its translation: CASSVGVSTGELFF.